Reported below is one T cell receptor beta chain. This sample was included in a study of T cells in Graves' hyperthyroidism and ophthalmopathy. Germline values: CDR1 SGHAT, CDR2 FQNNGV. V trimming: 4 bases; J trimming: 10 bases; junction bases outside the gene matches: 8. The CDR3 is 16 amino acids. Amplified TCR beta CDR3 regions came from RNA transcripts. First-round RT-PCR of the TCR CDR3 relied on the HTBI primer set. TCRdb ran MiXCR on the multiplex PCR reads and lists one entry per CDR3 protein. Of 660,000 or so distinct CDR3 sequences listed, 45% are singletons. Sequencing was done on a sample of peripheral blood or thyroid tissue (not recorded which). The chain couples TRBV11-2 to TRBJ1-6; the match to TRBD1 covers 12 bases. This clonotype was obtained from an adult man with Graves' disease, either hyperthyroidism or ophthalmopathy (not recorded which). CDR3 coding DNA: TGTGCCAGCAGCTACCCGGGACAGGGGGCTGGATCACCCCTCCACTTT. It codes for CASSYPGQGAGSPLHF.